This T cell receptor beta chain was sequenced during a study of cytomegalovirus exposure and HLA in healthy donors (dated by TCRdb to 2016 to 2017). Some background on the complete study: In an earlier analysis of 450 to 750 of the donors, 250 to 350 Gb of sequence data and about 110 million unique TCR beta sequences from about 190 million T cells were reported. The study aimed to test whether cataloging public T cell receptors could reveal signatures of past pathogen exposure. Alongside the repertoire data, information on donor age, sex, ethnicity and CMV serostatus was compiled. In the later analysis, no new phenotypic data were used to find candidate immune exposures; instead, reliance was placed on TCR beta sequences and their occurrence across donors. All discovery cohort repertoires had been generated on a single sequencing platform. A later analysis re-examined previously published TCR beta repertoires from roughly 650 donors and added high-resolution HLA genotyping to investigate patterns of TCR occurrence. HLA typing included class I and class II loci at four-digit resolution. In addition to the first cohort of about 650 subjects, a separate validation cohort of approximately 120 different subjects was used. Of the approximately 400 genotyped donors, less than 90% were placed in the genetic ancestry cluster associated with self-reported Caucasian donors. Typing coverage varied by locus: about 629-630 donors for A, B, C, DRB1 and DQB1; under 550 for DQA1; about 570 for DPA1; 450 to 480 for DPB1. To predict cytomegalovirus infection status, the study brought together high-throughput TCR immunosequencing, statistical association of individual TCRs with disease status, and machine learning. An earlier analysis of a few hundred of the donors applied high-throughput TCR beta sequencing to assess whether each TCR beta V gene segment acted as functional or pseudogenic. An early release that covered some 640 HLA-typed donors contained approximately 300 gigabases of sequencing data and 80 million or so unique TCR sequences. On average, over 200,000 unique TCR beta nucleotide sequences were sequenced per donor among about 400 genotyped donors of the cohort, with roughly 20% of those sequences being non-productive. Because of strong linkage in the cohort, 5 or 6 DR-DQ haplotypes were treated as single units for association and clustering. Using immunosequencing, the study profiled T cell repertoires from around 680 subjects and related those repertoires to cytomegalovirus serostatus. In a later genetic analysis, genome-wide SNP genotypes for about 55% of the roughly 670 donors were used, and that subset was treated as a discovery cohort.

The germline V gene yields SGHRS for CDR1 and YFSETQ for CDR2. Trimming takes 0 bases from V and 1 base from J, and the germline ends sit 13 bases apart. The CDR3 numbers 16 residues from cysteine through phenylalanine. Only the CDR3 DNA is retained, 48 bases long and in frame from the first base. The cohort consisted of some 730 healthy bone marrow donors. All cohort members were sampled while nominally healthy, although unrecorded immune exposures were likely present. The donor was CMV seronegative and was included in the group of approximately 350 seronegative cohort members. A peripheral blood sample was collected from each donor, and TCR beta sequencing was performed on peripheral blood mononuclear cells. The Qiagen DNeasy Blood Extraction Kit was used to extract genomic DNA from the blood cell samples. Overall results and qualifications from the work: An association between a missense DCLRE1C variant and V-gene and J-gene trimming of TCR beta chains was found in a later genetic analysis and replicated in an independent cohort. In a later analysis, TCR association rates were found to vary across HLA loci, with the most associated TCRs seen for DRB1 alleles and the fewest for HLA-C alleles. The 87-base-pair reads could not distinguish some IMGT-functional V segments, including TRBV6-2 and TRBV6-3, so those segments were excluded. In an earlier analysis of roughly 500 of the donors, most TCR beta V segments appeared in productive rearrangements about 87% or about 30% of the time, broadly matching IMGT annotations. In a later analysis, several top co-occurrence clusters were reported to appear linked to parvovirus B19, influenza, CMV and Epstein-Barr virus. The only immune exposure information available for the cohort was CMV serostatus. HLA typing was unavailable for some donors at each locus, so association tests used only the typed subset. When HLA alleles, especially DR and DQ, strongly co-occurred, TCR associations were difficult to assign to individual alleles. A total of some 180 TCR beta chains were listed by the study as associated with cytomegalovirus. According to a later genetic analysis, donors in an Asian-associated ancestry cluster had fewer N-insertions in productive TCRs than the approximately 650-donor mean. The authors suggested that the approach could potentially be extended to other disease states and immunological phenotypes. A further reported finding was that TCR beta sequences accurately predicted the HLA-A and HLA-B alleles for most subjects in the first cohort. In a later analysis, HLA-associated TCR beta chains showed more clonal expansion and lower generation probabilities than non-associated chains that were equally common. In this cohort, only TCR beta chains were sequenced, and detectable features were limited by the absence of alpha or paired-chain data. Because counts were too low, about 15 rarely observed V segments, including chromosome 9 orphons, were left out of the earlier analysis of 587 of the donors. A few of the identified cytomegalovirus-associated TCR beta chains were confirmed in vitro to be specific for cytomegalovirus antigens. The presence/absence analyses assumed that sequencing depth was roughly uniform across donors, and that assumption may not be true. Most TCR sequences were observed very rarely across donors, whereas some public TCRs were present in many individuals. Correlated functional status among segregating V segments might be attributable to linkage disequilibrium, but an unknown experimental factor could not be ruled out. A cluster of highly shared sequence variants was judged likely to be a technical artifact of the sequencing pipeline. In a later analysis, 15,000 to 20,000 TCR beta sequences were associated with specific HLA alleles at a false discovery rate of 0.05. The classifier was reported to diagnose cytomegalovirus status with high specificity and sensitivity in both the original cohort and the validation cohort. A later analysis found that most CMV-associated TCR beta chains appeared HLA-restricted, with HLA associations seemingly driven largely by CMV exposure.

To prepare the library, the immunoSEQ multiplex PCR assay was applied. A mixture of 60 forward primers for TCR Vbeta segments and 13 reverse primers for TCR Jbeta segments was used in the multiplex PCR. The CDR3 region of rearranged TCR beta genes was amplified from genomic DNA by a multiplex PCR assay. The amplified TCR beta libraries were sequenced on the Illumina HiSeq System as 87-base-pair reads. The original pipeline was this. In a later analysis, approximately 74 million unique TCR beta chains were counted across the approximately 640 repertoires, and roughly 9.9 million of these chains were shared by at least two donors. To remove PCR and sequencing errors, raw reads were error-corrected and collapsed into unique sequences using a nearest-neighbor algorithm that merged closely related sequences. CDR3 sequences were aligned to IMGT reference sequences to assign V, D and J gene segments. For a sequence to be retained, a match of at least six nucleotides was required to both a V gene segment and a J gene segment. Rearrangements were classified as productive when the CDR3 lacked stop codons and remained in frame with V and J, and all other rearrangements were classified as non-productive. Following IMGT convention, CDR3 was defined as the stretch from the second conserved V-encoded cysteine to the conserved J-encoded phenylalanine. The earlier analysis of some 600 of the donors excluded sequences that lacked an unambiguous match to a single V gene segment. An earlier analysis of 550 to 650 of the donors classified V segments as functional when productive rearrangements were above 56.7% and as segregating when the standard deviation between donors was above 5%. A statistical classification framework was developed to diagnose cytomegalovirus status using the catalog of TCR beta chain sequences. In a later analysis, V and J genes were assigned by comparing TCR nucleotide sequences against IMGT/GENE-DB human TR gene sequences. Using the TCRdist pipeline, a later analysis assigned CDR3 sequences along with most-parsimonious VDJ recombination scenarios. A later analysis defined each TCR beta chain by its CDR3 amino acid sequence plus V-gene family, and excluded reads lacking a unique V-gene family. A later analysis removed several hundred highly shared, low-generation-probability nucleotide sequences to deal with suspected cross-contamination and a sequencing artifact. In a later analysis, a clonal expansion index for each public chain was calculated from normalized within-repertoire ranks of inferred template counts. A later analysis computed generation probabilities with a VDJ recombination model fitted to out-of-frame rearrangements, and checked the results against IGoR. A later analysis scored TCR-TCR, TCR-HLA and TCR-CMV co-occurrence with hypergeometric tests, applying a repertoire-size bias correction to TCR pairs. In a later analysis, false discovery rates were estimated by permuting HLA or CMV assignments 20 times. A later analysis grouped co-occurring TCRs with DBSCAN, adding TCRdist sequence similarity when clustering within HLA-allele-positive subsets. For co-occurrence clustering, repertoires with fewer than 30,000 or more than 120,000 public chains were excluded, along with a handful of repertoires with anomalous nucleotide sharing. Drawn from immuneACCESS, this table holds only the in-frame rearrangements with V and J called that TCRdb kept. Clones are partly lost; checked studies trace under half to an unresolved V gene and leave the rest unexplained. That table gives V, J and clone size, and the DNA gave D and trimming. For this sample there are around 110,000 clones; roughly 70% appear just once. Around 1.5% of the sample comes from the top ten.

To note about this clone: Its antigen is currently not known. No qualities accompany the bases; no much larger clone lies one base away.

The sequenced sample was PBMCs. This sequence was found in a woman between 18 and 30 years old in good health and CMV-seronegative. The chain is made from TRBV5-1 and TRBJ1-1; the D gene is possibly TRBD1, with 5 bases matching. The nucleotide sequence reads as follows: TGCGCCAGCAGCTTGGCCGGGGGGGTACAGAACACTGAAGCTTTCTTT. Translated, it reads CASSLAGGVQNTEAFF. The CDR3, completed at both ends by the reference TRBV5-1 and TRBJ1-1 genes, gives the full variable domain KAGVTQTPRYLIKTRGQQVTLSCSPISGHRSVSWYQQTPGQGLQFLFEYFSETQRNKGNFPGRFSGRQFSNSRSEMNVSTLELGDSALYLCASSLAGGVQNTEAFFGQGTRLTVV.